The source of this T cell receptor beta chain is a study of technical replicates of blood from a handful of donors. Trimming took 5 bases from V and 0 from J, leaving 14 bases between them. The germline gives CDR1 SGHVS, CDR2 FQNEAQ. The CDR3 loop spans 15 amino acids. TCRdb keeps only in-frame clones here, not all; method: immunoSEQ multiplex PCR. The table has around 17,000 clones, about 79% seen once. The source material was PBMCs. This chain uses TRBV7-8 with TRBJ2-7, with unresolved D. This receptor was obtained from a human donor in good health. Some clones in this sample may be carry-over from other donors' samples. In nucleotides, the CDR3 is TGTGCCAGCAGCGCCCTAGATTTAGGCTCCTACGAGCAGTACTTC. It yields the protein CASSALDLGSYEQYF.